A selection of T cell receptor beta chains follows, all from one sample in a study of OX40 agonist ivuxolimab in advanced cancers. Only in-frame clones appear in the TCRdb table, and some are missing; sequencing was by immunoSEQ multiplex PCR. The profile shows about 19,000 clones, roughly 91% of them singletons. The sequencing here drew on CD4+ or CD8+ T cells sorted from blood, taken in a trial of the OX40 agonist ivuxolimab. Receptors originate from an adult with an advanced solid tumor such as melanoma, head and neck, liver or kidney cancer. The CDR3 runs from the conserved cysteine through the conserved F or W. The D gene is left open where the match is weak. Clone size is shown for a subset of rows, as once, few, many or a class of expanded clone.

V gene	J gene	clone size	D gene	CDR3 DNA	CDR3 protein
TRBV30	TRBJ2-1	.	TRBD2	TGTGCCTGGAGTCCGGTAGCGGGGGACAATGAGCAGTTCTTC	CAWSPVAGDNEQFF
TRBV9	TRBJ2-5	.	.	TGTGCCAGCAGCGAGACAGGATTTCGCTTAGAGACCCAGTACTTC	CASSETGFRLETQYF
TRBV27	TRBJ2-7	.	TRBD1	TGTGCCAGCAGTCCCAGACAGGGGGCCTACGAGCAGTACTTC	CASSPRQGAYEQYF
TRBV7-8	TRBJ1-5	.	.	TGTGCCAGCAGCGTAGGGCGGGGGGGTCAGCCCCAGCATTTT	CASSVGRGGQPQHF
TRBV6-6	TRBJ2-7	.	TRBD2	TGTGCCAGCAGCTTATTGGGACTAGCGGACTCCTACGAGCAGTACTTC	CASSLLGLADSYEQYF
TRBV11-1	TRBJ2-7	.	.	TGTGCCAGCAAATCGGGACTACCAGGGGGAGAGCAGTACTTC	CASKSGLPGGEQYF
TRBV7-8	TRBJ2-7	.	TRBD2	TGTGCCAGCAGCTTAGTCCCAGCGGGGTTCTACGAGCAGTACTTC	CASSLVPAGFYEQYF
TRBV9	TRBJ1-2	.	TRBD1	TGTGCCAGCAGCGGCTCGCCGGGACAGGGGGACCTATATGGCTACACCTTC	CASSGSPGQGDLYGYTF
TRBV28	TRBJ2-7	.	TRBD2	TGTGCCAGCAGTCATCGGGGGGTCCGTTCAGACGAGCAGTACTTC	CASSHRGVRSDEQYF
TRBV19	TRBJ2-2	.	.	TGTGCCAGTAGTATTAGCGGTCCCCCCGGCGGGGAGCTGTTTTTT	CASSISGPPGGELFF
TRBV9	TRBJ2-7	.	.	TGTGCCAGCAGCGTAGCCGCGGCAGTCTCCTACGAGCAGTACTTC	CASSVAAAVSYEQYF
TRBV9	TRBJ2-1	.	.	TGTGCCAGCAGCCCCCACCCAAGGGGCCGCTACAATGAGCAGTTCTTC	CASSPHPRGRYNEQFF
TRBV5-1	TRBJ1-5	.	.	TGCGCCAGCAGACATGGTTCCGGTCAGCCCCAGCATTTT	CASRHGSGQPQHF
TRBV7-2	TRBJ2-5	.	.	TGTGCCAGCAGCTTCACGGGTGGCCCGGAGACCCAGTACTTC	CASSFTGGPETQYF
TRBV2	TRBJ2-1	.	TRBD2	TGTGCCAGCGCTCGGGGGGCTAGCGGGAGTTTAGTGAATGAGCAGTTCTTC	CASARGASGSLVNEQFF
TRBV25-1	TRBJ2-2	once	.	TGTGCCAGCAGTGCAGTGTTCGGGGAGCTGTTTTTT	CASSAVFGELFF
TRBV4-3	TRBJ1-3	once	TRBD1	TGCGCCAGCAGCCAAACGGGACAGGTCCGTGGAAACACCATATATTTT	CASSQTGQVRGNTIYF
TRBV5-1	TRBJ2-3	.	.	TGCGCCAGCAGCCCCTGGGGAACTAGCACAGATACGCAGTATTTT	CASSPWGTSTDTQYF
TRBV27	TRBJ2-7	.	TRBD2	TGTGCCAGCAGCCCTCGGGGGGTTCTTAACTACGAGCAGTACTTC	CASSPRGVLNYEQYF
TRBV29-1	TRBJ2-7	.	TRBD1	TGCAGCGCTACGACAGGGGGCTACGAGCAGTACTTC	CSATTGGYEQYF
TRBV11-2	TRBJ2-7	once	.	TGTGCCAGCAGCGGGGACATATTGACCTACGAGCAGTACTTC	CASSGDILTYEQYF
TRBV19	TRBJ2-1	.	.	TGTGCCAGTAGTATTGGAGCCAGCTCCTACAATGAGCAGTTCTTC	CASSIGASSYNEQFF
TRBV29-1	TRBJ2-1	.	.	TGCAGCGTCTACTTTCCGAGCCGCCACAATGAGCAGTTCTTC	CSVYFPSRHNEQFF
TRBV7-2	TRBJ2-7	.	.	TGTGCCAGCAGCTTAGTTGGGGGAGGAACTGGCGAGCAGTACTTC	CASSLVGGGTGEQYF
TRBV11-2	TRBJ2-7	.	.	TGTGCCAGCAGCTTAGGGACCTCCCTCCCGGAGCAGTACTTC	CASSLGTSLPEQYF
TRBV28	TRBJ2-6	.	.	TGTGCCAGCAGTTCCAGGGTGCCAGGGGCCAACGTCCTGACTTTC	CASSSRVPGANVLTF
TRBV4-3	TRBJ2-1	.	TRBD2	TGCGCCAGCAGCCTGGGAGGGGCCAACCCCTACAATGAGCAGTTCTTC	CASSLGGANPYNEQFF
TRBV4-1	TRBJ2-7	.	TRBD2	TGCGCCAGCAGCCAAGATCAGCGCGGGAGCGAGCAGTACTTC	CASSQDQRGSEQYF
TRBV6-1	TRBJ2-1	once	TRBD2	TGTGCCAGCAGTACGACTAGCGGATCCTACAATGAGCAGTTCTTC	CASSTTSGSYNEQFF
TRBV2	TRBJ1-1	.	.	TGTGCCAGCACCAGGGCCACTGAAGCTTTCTTT	CASTRATEAFF
TRBV28	TRBJ2-1	.	TRBD1	TGTGCCGCGCAGGGGGCTTCTACGGCCCACAATGAGCAGTTCTTC	CAAQGASTAHNEQFF
TRBV6-4	TRBJ2-2	few	TRBD1	TGTGCCAGCAGCCAACAGGGGGGTACCGGGGAGCTGTTTTTT	CASSQQGGTGELFF
TRBV7-2	TRBJ2-7	.	.	TGTGCCAGCAGCGGAGGAACAGGGTACGAGCAGTACTTC	CASSGGTGYEQYF
TRBV27	TRBJ2-6	.	.	TGTGCCAGCAGCCAGATCCTACAGGGTTTTGGGGCCAACGTCCTGACTTTC	CASSQILQGFGANVLTF
TRBV9	TRBJ2-7	once	TRBD2	TGTGCCAGCAGCGTAGAAGCGGGGTTATCCTACGAGCAGTACTTC	CASSVEAGLSYEQYF
TRBV13	TRBJ1-4	.	.	TGTGCCAGCAGCCGCGGGTGGACTAATGAAAAACTGTTTTTT	CASSRGWTNEKLFF
TRBV5-6	TRBJ1-5	few	.	TGTGCCAGCAGTTTGGCAGGGGCCCGCAATCAGCCCCAGCATTTT	CASSLAGARNQPQHF
TRBV7-8	TRBJ2-7	.	TRBD2	TGTGCCAGCAGCTTAGTCCCTAGCGGGTCCTACGAGCAGTACTTC	CASSLVPSGSYEQYF
TRBV10-1	TRBJ2-1	.	.	TGCGCCAGCAGTGACGCTGGGTATGAGCAGTTCTTC	CASSDAGYEQFF
TRBV10-2	TRBJ2-3	.	.	TGCGCCAGCAGACAAAGCTCACTAGGAACAGATACGCAGTATTTT	CASRQSSLGTDTQYF
TRBV7-2	TRBJ2-7	.	TRBD2	TGTGCCGGCCCGTGGAAAGCGGGAGCGGGGGAGCAGTACTTC	CAGPWKAGAGEQYF
TRBV6-4	TRBJ2-1	.	.	TGTGCCAGCAGTGATCGGACCGAAAATGAGCAGTTCTTC	CASSDRTENEQFF
TRBV7-8	TRBJ2-1	once	.	TGTGCCAGCAGCTCCCGGGACCACTCCTACAATGAGCAGTTCTTC	CASSSRDHSYNEQFF
TRBV19	TRBJ2-7	.	.	TGTGCCAGTAACCCGGGCGGGCTGGGTGACGAGCAGTACTTC	CASNPGGLGDEQYF
TRBV11-2	TRBJ2-4	.	.	TGTGCCAGCAGCTTAGTGGCAGGGAGGTTGTACAAAAACATTCAGTACTTC	CASSLVAGRLYKNIQYF
TRBV5-1	TRBJ2-7	.	.	TGCGCCAGCAGCTTGGATCGGGAGCAGTACTTC	CASSLDREQYF
TRBV6-6	TRBJ2-1	.	TRBD2	TGTGCCAGCAGTGACCAGCGGGGGTACAATGAGCAGTTCTTC	CASSDQRGYNEQFF
TRBV29-1	TRBJ2-2	.	TRBD2	TGCAGCGTTGATCTAGCGGGAGCTATCGGGGAGCTGTTTTTT	CSVDLAGAIGELFF
TRBV30	TRBJ1-2	.	.	TGTGCCTGGAGTCCCCCCCACTATTACGGCTACACCTTC	CAWSPPHYYGYTF
TRBV9	TRBJ2-1	.	TRBD2	TGTGCCAGCAGCACTGGGACTAGCGGGAGGAATGAGCAGTTCTTC	CASSTGTSGRNEQFF
TRBV10-2	TRBJ2-7	.	TRBD2	TGCGCCAGCAGTGCTTCGGGCGGGAGTGCCTACGAGCAGTACTTC	CASSASGGSAYEQYF
TRBV27	TRBJ2-1	.	.	TGTGCCAGCAGTATCCCGGGAACTTATAATGAGCAGTTCTTC	CASSIPGTYNEQFF
TRBV27	TRBJ1-5	.	.	TGTGCCAGCAGTTTAGCGGGGATAGACAATCAGCCCCAGCATTTT	CASSLAGIDNQPQHF
TRBV7-9	TRBJ2-7	.	.	TGTGCCAGCAGCTTAGAGGGAATGGGCGAGCAGTACTTC	CASSLEGMGEQYF
TRBV7-3	TRBJ2-2	.	.	TGTGCCAGCAGCTTAGGCGGAGCCGGGGAGCTGTTTTTT	CASSLGGAGELFF
TRBV7-9	TRBJ2-1	.	TRBD1	TGTGCCAGCAGTTGGGGGACAGGGGGCGTTGAGCAGTTCTTC	CASSWGTGGVEQFF
TRBV15	TRBJ2-3	.	.	TGTGCCACCAGCACAAGACAGGAGCGTACGCAGTATTTT	CATSTRQERTQYF
TRBV27	TRBJ2-2	.	.	TGTGCCAGCAGTTTCGGTCTCACCGGGGAGCTGTTTTTT	CASSFGLTGELFF
TRBV21-1	TRBJ1-1	.	.	TGTGCCAGCAGGCCCACCCCGGGTTGGGGTATGAACACTGAAGCTTTCTTT	CASRPTPGWGMNTEAFF
TRBV5-1	TRBJ2-7	.	.	TGCGCCAGCAGCTTGGGGGCCTCGGACGGATTCTACGAGCAGTACTTC	CASSLGASDGFYEQYF